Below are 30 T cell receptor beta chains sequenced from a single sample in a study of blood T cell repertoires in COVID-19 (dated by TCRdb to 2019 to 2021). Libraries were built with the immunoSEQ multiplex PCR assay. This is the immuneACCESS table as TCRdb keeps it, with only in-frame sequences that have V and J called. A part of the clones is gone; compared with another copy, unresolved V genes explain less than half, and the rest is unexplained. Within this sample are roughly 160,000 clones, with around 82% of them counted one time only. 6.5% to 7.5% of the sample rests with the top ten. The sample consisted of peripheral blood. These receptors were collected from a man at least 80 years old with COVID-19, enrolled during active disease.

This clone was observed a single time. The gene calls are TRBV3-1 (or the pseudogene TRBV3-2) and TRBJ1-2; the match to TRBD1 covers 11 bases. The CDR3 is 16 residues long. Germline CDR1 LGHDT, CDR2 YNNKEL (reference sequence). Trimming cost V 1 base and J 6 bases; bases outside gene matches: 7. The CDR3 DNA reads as TGTGCCAGCAGCCAAGGGACAGGGGGCGGATTCGATGGCTACACCTTC. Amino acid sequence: CASSQGTGGGFDGYTF.

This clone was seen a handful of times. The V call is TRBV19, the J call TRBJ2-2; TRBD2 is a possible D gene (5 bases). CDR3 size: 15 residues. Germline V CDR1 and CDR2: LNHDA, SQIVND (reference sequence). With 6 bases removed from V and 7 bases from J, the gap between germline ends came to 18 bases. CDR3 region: CASRKEAGSGGELFF. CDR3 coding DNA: TGTGCCAGTAGGAAGGAGGCGGGTTCCGGCGGGGAGCTGTTTTTT.

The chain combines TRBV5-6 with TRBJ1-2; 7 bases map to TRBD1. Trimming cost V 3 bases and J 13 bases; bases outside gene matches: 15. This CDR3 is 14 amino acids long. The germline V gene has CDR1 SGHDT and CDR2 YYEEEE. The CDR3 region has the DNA TGTGCCAGCAGCTCGACGTACGTCGGGACAGCTGGCACCTTC. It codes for CASSSTYVGTAGTF.

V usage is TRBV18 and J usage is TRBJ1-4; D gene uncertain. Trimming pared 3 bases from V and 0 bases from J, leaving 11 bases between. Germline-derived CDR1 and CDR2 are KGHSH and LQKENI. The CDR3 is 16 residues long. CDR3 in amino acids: CASSPSGYSTNEKLFF. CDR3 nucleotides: TGTGCCAGCTCACCGTCGGGGTATTCAACTAATGAAAAACTGTTTTTT.

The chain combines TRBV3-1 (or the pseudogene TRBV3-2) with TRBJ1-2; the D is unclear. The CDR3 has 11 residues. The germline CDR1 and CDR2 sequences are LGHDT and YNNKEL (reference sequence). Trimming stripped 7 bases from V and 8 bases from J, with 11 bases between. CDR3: CASNDGSGYTF. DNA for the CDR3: TGTGCCAGCAACGACGGGTCCGGCTACACCTTC.

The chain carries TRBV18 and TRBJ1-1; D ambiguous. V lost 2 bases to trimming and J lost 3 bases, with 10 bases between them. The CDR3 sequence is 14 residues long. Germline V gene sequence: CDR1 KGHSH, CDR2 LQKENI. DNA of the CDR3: TGTGCCAGCTCACCAGGTATTAGCCACACTGAAGCTTTCTTT. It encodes CASSPGISHTEAFF. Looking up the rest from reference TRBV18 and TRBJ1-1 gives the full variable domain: NAGVMQNPRHLVRRRGQEARLRCSPMKGHSHVYWYRQLPEEGLKFMVYLQKENIIDESGMPKERFSAEFPKEGPSILRIQQVVRGDSAAYFCASSPGISHTEAFFGQGTRLTVV.

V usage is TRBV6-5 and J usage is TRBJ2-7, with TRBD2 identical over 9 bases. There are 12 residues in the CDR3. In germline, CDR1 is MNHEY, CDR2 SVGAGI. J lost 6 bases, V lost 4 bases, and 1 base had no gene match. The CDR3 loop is CASSFSGGEQYF. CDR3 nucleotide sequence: TGTGCCAGCAGTTTTAGCGGGGGCGAGCAGTACTTC.

Here the CDR3 reads CASSIGRDYYEQYF. In nucleotides, the CDR3 is TGTGCCAGTAGTATCGGCAGGGACTACTACGAGCAGTACTTC. The genes are TRBV19 and TRBJ2-7, with TRBD2 identical over 7 bases. The CDR3 is made up of 14 amino acids. Losses at the gene ends were 3 bases for V and 3 bases for J; bases not matched to a gene: 5. CDR1 is LNHDA, CDR2 SQIVND, per germline (reference sequence).

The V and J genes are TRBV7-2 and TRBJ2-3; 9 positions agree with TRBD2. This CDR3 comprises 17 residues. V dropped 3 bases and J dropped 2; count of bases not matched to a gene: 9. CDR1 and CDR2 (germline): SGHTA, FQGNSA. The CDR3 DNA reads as TGTGCCAGCAGCTTGCCCTCTAGCGGGGAGTTCACAGATACGCAGTATTTT. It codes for CASSLPSSGEFTDTQYF.

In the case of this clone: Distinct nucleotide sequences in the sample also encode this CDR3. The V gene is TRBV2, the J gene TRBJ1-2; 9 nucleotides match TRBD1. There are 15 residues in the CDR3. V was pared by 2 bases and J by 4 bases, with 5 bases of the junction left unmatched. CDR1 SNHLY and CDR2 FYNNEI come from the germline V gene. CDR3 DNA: TGTGCCAGCAGTGAAAACAGGGGGCCTAGCTATGGCTACACCTTC. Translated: CASSENRGPSYGYTF. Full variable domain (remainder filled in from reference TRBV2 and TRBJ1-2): EPEVTQTPSHQVTQMGQEVILRCVPISNHLYFYWYRQILGQKVEFLVSFYNNEISEKSEIFDDQFSVERPDGSNFTLKIRSTKLEDSAMYFCASSENRGPSYGYTFGSGTRLTVV.

In DNA form, the CDR3 reads TGTGCCAGCAGCGTAGCGGCTAGCGGGATCCGGGAGCAGTACTTC. Translating gives CASSVAASGIREQYF. This chain uses TRBV9 with TRBJ2-7; 9 nucleotides match TRBD2. CDR1 is SGDLS, CDR2 YYNGEE, per germline. The CDR3 runs to 15 residues. J was trimmed by 7 bases and V by 0 bases; bases with no gene match: 8.

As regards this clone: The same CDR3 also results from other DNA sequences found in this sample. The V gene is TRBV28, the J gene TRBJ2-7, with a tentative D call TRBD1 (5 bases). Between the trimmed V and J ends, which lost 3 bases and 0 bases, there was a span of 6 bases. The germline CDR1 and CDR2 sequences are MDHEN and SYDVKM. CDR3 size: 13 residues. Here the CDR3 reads CASSFDSSYEQYF. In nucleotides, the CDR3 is TGTGCCAGCAGTTTTGACAGCTCCTACGAGCAGTACTTC.

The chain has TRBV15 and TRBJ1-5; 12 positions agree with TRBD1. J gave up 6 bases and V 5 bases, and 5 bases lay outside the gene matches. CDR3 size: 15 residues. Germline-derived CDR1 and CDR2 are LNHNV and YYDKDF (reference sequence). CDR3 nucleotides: TGTGCCACCAGCTGGGACAGGGGGCTGGGTCAGCCCCAGCATTTT. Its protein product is CATSWDRGLGQPQHF.

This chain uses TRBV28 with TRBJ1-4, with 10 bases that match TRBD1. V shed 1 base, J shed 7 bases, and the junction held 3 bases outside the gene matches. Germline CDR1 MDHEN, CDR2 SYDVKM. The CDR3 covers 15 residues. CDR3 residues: CASSLLRDRGEKLFF. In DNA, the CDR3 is TGTGCCAGCAGTTTATTACGGGACAGGGGTGAAAAACTGTTTTTT.

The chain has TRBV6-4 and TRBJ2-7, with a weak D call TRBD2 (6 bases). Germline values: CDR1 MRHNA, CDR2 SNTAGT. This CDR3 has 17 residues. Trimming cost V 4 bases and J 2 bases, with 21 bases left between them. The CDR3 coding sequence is TGTGCCAGCAGTGTCGCTGGGGGGATAGGACGTCCCTACGAGCAGTACTTC. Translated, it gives CASSVAGGIGRPYEQYF.

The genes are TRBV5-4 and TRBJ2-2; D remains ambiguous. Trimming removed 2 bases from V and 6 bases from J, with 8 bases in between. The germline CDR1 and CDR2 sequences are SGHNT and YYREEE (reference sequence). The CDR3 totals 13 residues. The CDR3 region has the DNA TGTGCCAGCAGCTTTGCAGGCTCCGGGGAGCTGTTTTTT. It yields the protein CASSFAGSGELFF.

CDR3 sequence: CASSVGSQDQETQYF. CDR3 DNA: TGTGCCAGCAGCGTAGGAAGTCAGGACCAAGAGACCCAGTACTTC. The chain is built from TRBV9 and TRBJ2-5; no definite D call. V was cut by 0 bases and J by 0 bases, with 9 bases left in between. This CDR3 has 15 residues. Germline CDR1 is SGDLS and CDR2 is YYNGEE.

This chain's CDR3 is CASSIRTGGNQPQHF. CDR3 coding DNA: TGTGCCAGTAGTATACGGACAGGGGGCAATCAGCCCCAGCATTTT. The chain recombines TRBV19 with TRBJ1-5, with TRBD1 identical over 9 bases. The germline gives CDR1 LNHDA, CDR2 SQIVND (reference sequence). CDR3 length: 15 residues. J lost 2 bases, V lost 2 bases, and 1 base had no gene match.

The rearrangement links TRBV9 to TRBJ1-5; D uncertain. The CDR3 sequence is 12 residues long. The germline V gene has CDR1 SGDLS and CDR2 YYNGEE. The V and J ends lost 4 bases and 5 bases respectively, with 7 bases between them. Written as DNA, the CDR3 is TGTGCCAGCAGCCGGGGAGATCAGCCCCAGCATTTT. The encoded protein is CASSRGDQPQHF.

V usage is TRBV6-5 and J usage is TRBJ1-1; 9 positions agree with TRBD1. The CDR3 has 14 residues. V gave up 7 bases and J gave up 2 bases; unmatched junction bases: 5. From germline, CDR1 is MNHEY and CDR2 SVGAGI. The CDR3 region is CASKGQGQNTEAFF. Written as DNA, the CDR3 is TGTGCCAGCAAAGGACAGGGGCAAAACACTGAAGCTTTCTTT.

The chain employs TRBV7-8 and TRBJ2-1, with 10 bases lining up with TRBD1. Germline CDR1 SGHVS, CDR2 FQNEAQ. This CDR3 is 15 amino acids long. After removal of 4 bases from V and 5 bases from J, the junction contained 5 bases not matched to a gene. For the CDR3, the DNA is TGTGCCAGCAGCTCGGGACAGGGGAAAAACAATGAGCAGTTCTTC. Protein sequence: CASSSGQGKNNEQFF.

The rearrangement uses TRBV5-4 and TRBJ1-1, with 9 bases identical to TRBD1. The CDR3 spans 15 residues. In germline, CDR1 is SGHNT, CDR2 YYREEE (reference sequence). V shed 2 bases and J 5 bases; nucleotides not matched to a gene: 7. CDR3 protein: CASSFETGGGTEAFF. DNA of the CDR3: TGTGCCAGCAGCTTCGAGACAGGGGGGGGGACTGAAGCTTTCTTT.

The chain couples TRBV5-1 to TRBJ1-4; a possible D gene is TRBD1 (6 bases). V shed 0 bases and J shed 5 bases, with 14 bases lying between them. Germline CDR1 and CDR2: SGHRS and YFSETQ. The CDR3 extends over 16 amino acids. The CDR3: CASSLGELGANEKLFF. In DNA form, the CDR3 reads TGCGCCAGCAGCTTGGGAGAGTTGGGGGCGAATGAAAAACTGTTTTTT.

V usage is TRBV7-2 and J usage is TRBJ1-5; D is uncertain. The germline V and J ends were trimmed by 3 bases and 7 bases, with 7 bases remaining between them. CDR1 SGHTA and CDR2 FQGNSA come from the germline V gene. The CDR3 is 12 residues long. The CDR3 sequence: CASSLFGQPQHF. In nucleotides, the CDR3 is TGTGCCAGCAGCTTGTTCGGGCAGCCCCAGCATTTT.

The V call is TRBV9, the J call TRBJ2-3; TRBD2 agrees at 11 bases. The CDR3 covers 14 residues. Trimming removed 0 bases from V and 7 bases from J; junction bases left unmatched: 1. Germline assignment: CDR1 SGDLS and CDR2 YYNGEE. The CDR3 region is CASSVASGGNTQYF. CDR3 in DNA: TGTGCCAGCAGCGTAGCTAGCGGGGGGAATACGCAGTATTTT.

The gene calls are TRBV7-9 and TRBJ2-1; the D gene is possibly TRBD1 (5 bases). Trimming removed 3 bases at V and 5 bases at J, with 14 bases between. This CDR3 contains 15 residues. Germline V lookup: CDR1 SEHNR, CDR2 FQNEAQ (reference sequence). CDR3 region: CASSFPGSPNNEQFF. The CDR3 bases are TGTGCCAGCAGCTTCCCAGGGTCACCGAACAATGAGCAGTTCTTC.

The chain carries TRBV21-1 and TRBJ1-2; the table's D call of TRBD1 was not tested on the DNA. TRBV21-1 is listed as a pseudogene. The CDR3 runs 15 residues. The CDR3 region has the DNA TGTGCCAGCAGCCAGGGCGGCACCGAGCCCTATGGCTACACCTTC. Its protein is CASSQGGTEPYGYTF.

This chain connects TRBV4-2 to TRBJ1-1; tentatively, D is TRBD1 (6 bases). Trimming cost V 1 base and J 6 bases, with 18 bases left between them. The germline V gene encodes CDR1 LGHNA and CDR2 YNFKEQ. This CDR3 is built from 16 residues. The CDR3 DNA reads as TGTGCCAGCAGCCAAGGGGGAGGGGGGCGAGACCCTGAAGCTTTCTTT. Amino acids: CASSQGGGGRDPEAFF.

CDR3 loop: CASSLGQGWISSYNEQFF. CDR3 nucleotides: TGTGCCAGCAGTCTGGGACAGGGGTGGATAAGCTCCTACAATGAGCAGTTCTTC. The rearrangement joins TRBV28 to TRBJ2-1; 10 positions agree with TRBD1. Germline V gene lookup returns CDR1 MDHEN and CDR2 SYDVKM. Germline trimming cut 5 bases from V and 0 bases from J; bases unmatched to any gene: 10. The CDR3 is made up of 18 amino acids.

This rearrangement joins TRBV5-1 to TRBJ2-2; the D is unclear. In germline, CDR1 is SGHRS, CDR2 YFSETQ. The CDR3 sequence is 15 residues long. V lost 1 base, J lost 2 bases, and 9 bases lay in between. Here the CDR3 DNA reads TGCGCCAGCAGCTTGTTGGCACAAAACACCGGGGAGCTGTTTTTT. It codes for CASSLLAQNTGELFF.